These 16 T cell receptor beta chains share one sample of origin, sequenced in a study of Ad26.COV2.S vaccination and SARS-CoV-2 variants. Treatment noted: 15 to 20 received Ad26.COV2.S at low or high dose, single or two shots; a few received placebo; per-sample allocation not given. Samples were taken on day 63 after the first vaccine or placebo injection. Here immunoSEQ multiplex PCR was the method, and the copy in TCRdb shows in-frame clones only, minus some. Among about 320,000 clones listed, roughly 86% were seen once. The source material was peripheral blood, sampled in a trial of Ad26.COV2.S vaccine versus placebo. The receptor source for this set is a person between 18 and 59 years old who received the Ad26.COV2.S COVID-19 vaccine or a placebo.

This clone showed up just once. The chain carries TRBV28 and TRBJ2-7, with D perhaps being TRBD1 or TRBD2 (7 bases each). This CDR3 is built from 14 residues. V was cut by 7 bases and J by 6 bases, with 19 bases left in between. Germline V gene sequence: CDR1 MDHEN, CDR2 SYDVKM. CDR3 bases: TGTGCCAGCAAGGGAGGGGGACAGTTACGCGAGCAGTACTTC. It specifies CASKGGGQLREQYF.

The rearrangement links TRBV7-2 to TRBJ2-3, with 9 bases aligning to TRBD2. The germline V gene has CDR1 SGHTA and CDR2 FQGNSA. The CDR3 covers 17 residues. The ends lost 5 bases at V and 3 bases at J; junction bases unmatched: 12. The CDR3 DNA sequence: TGTGCCAGCAGCGCCGATGGGGCGGGGGGGCAAACAGATACGCAGTATTTT. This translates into CASSADGAGGQTDTQYF.

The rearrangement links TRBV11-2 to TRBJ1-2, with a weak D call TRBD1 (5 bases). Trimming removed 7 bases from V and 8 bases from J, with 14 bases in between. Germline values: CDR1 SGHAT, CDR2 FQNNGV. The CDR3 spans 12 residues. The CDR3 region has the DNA TGTGCCAGCACCGGGTACGGGGCCGGCTACACCTTC. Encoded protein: CASTGYGAGYTF.

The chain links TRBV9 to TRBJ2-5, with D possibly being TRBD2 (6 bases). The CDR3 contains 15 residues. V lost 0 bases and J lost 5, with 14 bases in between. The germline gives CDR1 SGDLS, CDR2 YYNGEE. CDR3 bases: TGTGCCAGCAGCGTAGTTGGCGGGGCAGAGGAGACCCAGTACTTC. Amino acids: CASSVVGGAEETQYF. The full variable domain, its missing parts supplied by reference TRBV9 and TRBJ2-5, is DSGVTQTPKHLITATGQRVTLRCSPRSGDLSVYWYQQSLDQGLQFLIQYYNGEERAKGNILERFSAQQFPDLHSELNLSSLELGDSALYFCASSVVGGAEETQYFGPGTRLLVL.

CDR3 DNA sequence: TGTGCCAGCAGCCAAACAGGGCGTGAGCAGTTCTTC. Its translation is CASSQTGREQFF. This chain connects TRBV7-2 to TRBJ2-1; TRBD1 is a possible D gene (6 bases). With 5 bases removed from V and 9 bases from J, the gap between germline ends came to 11 bases. Germline CDR1 is SGHTA and CDR2 is FQGNSA. The CDR3 totals 12 residues. Full variable domain (missing parts from reference TRBV7-2 and TRBJ2-1): GAGVSQSPSNKVTEKGKDVELRCDPISGHTALYWYRQSLGQGLEFLIYFQGNSAPDKSGLPSDRFSAERTGGSVSTLTIQRTQQEDSAVYLCASSQTGREQFFGPGTRLTVL.

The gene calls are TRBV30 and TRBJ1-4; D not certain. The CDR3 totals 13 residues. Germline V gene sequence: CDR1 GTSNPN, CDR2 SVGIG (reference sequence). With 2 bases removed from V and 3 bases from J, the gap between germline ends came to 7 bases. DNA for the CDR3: TGTGCCTGGAGTAGGGTAGCTAATGAAAAACTGTTTTTT. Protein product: CAWSRVANEKLFF.

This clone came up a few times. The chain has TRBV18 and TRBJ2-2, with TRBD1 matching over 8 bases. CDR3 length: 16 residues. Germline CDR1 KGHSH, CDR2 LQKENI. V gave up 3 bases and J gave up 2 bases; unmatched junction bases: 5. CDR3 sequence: CASSPRGQANTGELFF. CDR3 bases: TGTGCCAGCTCACCCCGGGGACAGGCCAACACCGGGGAGCTGTTTTTT.

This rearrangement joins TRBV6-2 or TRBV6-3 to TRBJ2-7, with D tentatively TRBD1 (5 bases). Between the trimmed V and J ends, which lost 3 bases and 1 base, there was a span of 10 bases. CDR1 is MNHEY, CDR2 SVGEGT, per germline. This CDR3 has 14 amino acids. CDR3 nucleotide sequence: TGTGCCAGCAGTTATCAGGGATTTTCCTACGAGCAGTACTTC. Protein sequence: CASSYQGFSYEQYF.

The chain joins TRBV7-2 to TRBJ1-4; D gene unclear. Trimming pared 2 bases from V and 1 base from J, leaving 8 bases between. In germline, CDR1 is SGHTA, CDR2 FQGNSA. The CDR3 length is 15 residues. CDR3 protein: CASSLSGGTNEKLFF. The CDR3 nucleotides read TGTGCCAGCAGCTTATCGGGCGGAACTAATGAAAAACTGTTTTTT.

Written as DNA, the CDR3 is TGTGCCAGCAGCTCGGGACAGGGTTTTAATTCACCCCTCCACTTT. It translates to CASSSGQGFNSPLHF. This chain links TRBV7-2 with TRBJ1-6; 9 bases match TRBD1. Germline loops: CDR1 SGHTA, CDR2 FQGNSA. The length of the CDR3 is 15 residues. J gave up 6 bases and V 4 bases, and 4 bases lay outside the gene matches.

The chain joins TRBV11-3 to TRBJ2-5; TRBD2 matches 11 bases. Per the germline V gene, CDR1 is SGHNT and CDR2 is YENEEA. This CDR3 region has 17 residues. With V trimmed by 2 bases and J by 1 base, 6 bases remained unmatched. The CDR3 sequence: CASSLMASGGFQETQYF. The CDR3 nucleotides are TGTGCCAGCAGCTTAATGGCTAGCGGGGGGTTCCAAGAGACCCAGTACTTC.

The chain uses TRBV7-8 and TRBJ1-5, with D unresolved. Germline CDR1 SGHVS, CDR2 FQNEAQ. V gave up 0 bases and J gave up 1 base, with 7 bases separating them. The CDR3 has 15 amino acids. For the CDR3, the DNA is TGTGCCAGCAGCTTAGCGCTAGGGAGCAATCAGCCCCAGCATTTT. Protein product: CASSLALGSNQPQHF.

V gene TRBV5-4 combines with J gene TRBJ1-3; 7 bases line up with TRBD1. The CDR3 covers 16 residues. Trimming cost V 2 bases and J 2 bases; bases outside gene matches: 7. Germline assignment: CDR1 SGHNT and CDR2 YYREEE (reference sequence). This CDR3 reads CASSFLQGNAGNTIYF. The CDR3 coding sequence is TGTGCCAGCAGCTTCTTACAGGGGAACGCTGGAAACACCATATATTTT.

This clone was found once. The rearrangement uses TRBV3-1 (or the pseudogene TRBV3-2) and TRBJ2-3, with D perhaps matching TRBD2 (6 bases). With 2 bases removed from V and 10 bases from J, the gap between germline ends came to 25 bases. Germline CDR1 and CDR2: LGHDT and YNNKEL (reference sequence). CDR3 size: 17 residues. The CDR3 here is CASSQKLGIARESAQYF. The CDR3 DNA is TGTGCCAGCAGCCAAAAGTTGGGGATAGCGCGGGAATCGGCGCAGTATTTT.

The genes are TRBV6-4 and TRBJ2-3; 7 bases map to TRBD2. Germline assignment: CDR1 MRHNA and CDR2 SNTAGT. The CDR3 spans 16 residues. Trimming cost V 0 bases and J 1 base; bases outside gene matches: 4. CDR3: CASSDSARGGTDTQYF. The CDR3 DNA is TGTGCCAGCAGTGACTCGGCTCGGGGGGGCACAGATACGCAGTATTTT.

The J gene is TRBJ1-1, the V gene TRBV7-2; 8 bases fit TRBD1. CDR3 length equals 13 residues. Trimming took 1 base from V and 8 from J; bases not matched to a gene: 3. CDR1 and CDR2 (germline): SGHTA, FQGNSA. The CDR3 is CASSLGPGGEAFF. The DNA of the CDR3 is TGTGCCAGCAGCTTAGGGCCAGGGGGCGAAGCTTTCTTT. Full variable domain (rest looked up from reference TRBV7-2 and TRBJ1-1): GAGVSQSPSNKVTEKGKDVELRCDPISGHTALYWYRQSLGQGLEFLIYFQGNSAPDKSGLPSDRFSAERTGGSVSTLTIQRTQQEDSAVYLCASSLGPGGEAFFGQGTRLTVV.